A selection of T cell receptor beta chains follows, all from one sample in a study of chronic HIV infection and antiretroviral therapy. TCRdb reprocessed the 5' RACE reads via MiXCR and lists one record per CDR3 protein. Found here are roughly 48,000 distinct CDR3 sequences, about 18% of them singletons; the top ten hold approximately 2.5%. Sequenced sample: peripheral blood. The receptors were gathered from an adult who had HIV and had not received antiretroviral therapy, or was an uninfected healthy control (not recorded which). The CDR3 runs from the conserved cysteine through the conserved F or W. D genes are given only for firm matches. Not every row has a clone size; where given, it reads once, few, many or a size class.

d_gene,v_gene,abundance,j_gene,CDR3aa,CDR3nt
TRBD1,TRBV5-8,few,TRBJ2-3,CASSDHRGPSTDTQYF,TGTGCCAGCAGCGATCACAGGGGCCCAAGCACAGATACGCAGTATTTT
.,TRBV5-1,.,TRBJ2-7,CASSSQEQYF,TGCGCCAGCAGCTCCCAGGAGCAGTACTTC
.,TRBV19,few,TRBJ2-7,CASKPGHQYEQYF,TGTGCCAGTAAACCGGGACACCAATACGAGCAGTACTTC
.,TRBV20-1,.,TRBJ1-5,CSAIDPVGGPHQPQHF,TGCAGTGCTATCGACCCCGTAGGGGGACCCCACCAGCCCCAGCATTTT
.,TRBV4-1,.,TRBJ2-1,CASSQVDLGFSSYNEQFF,TGCGCCAGCAGCCAAGTCGATCTAGGGTTCAGCTCCTACAATGAGCAGTTCTTC
.,TRBV7-6,few,TRBJ2-7,CASSLGGTYEQYF,TGTGCCAGCAGCTTAGGGGGCACCTACGAGCAGTACTTC
.,TRBV28,.,TRBJ2-1,CASSSLGGEQFF,TGTGCCAGCAGTTCCCTCGGCGGTGAGCAGTTCTTC
.,TRBV7-2,many,TRBJ2-5,CASSPIGTQYF,TGTGCCAGCAGCCCCATCGGGACCCAGTACTTC
.,TRBV4-1,.,TRBJ2-1,CASSRSGNEQFF,TGCGCCAGCAGCCGATCGGGGAATGAGCAGTTCTTC
TRBD1,TRBV12-5,few,TRBJ1-1,CASGFEWTGGTEAFF,TGTGCTAGTGGGTTTGAATGGACAGGCGGTACTGAAGCTTTCTTT
TRBD2,TRBV6-5,few,TRBJ2-3,CASSKTSVADTQYF,TGTGCCAGCAGCAAGACTAGCGTCGCAGATACGCAGTATTTT
.,TRBV28,.,TRBJ1-1,CASSRGNTEAFF,TGTGCCAGCAGTCGGGGAAACACTGAAGCTTTCTTT
.,TRBV28,.,TRBJ2-3,CASSLRESTDTQYF,TGTGCCAGCAGTTTGAGGGAAAGCACAGATACGCAGTATTTT
TRBD1,TRBV2,.,TRBJ1-1,CASSESTGFSEAFF,TGTGCCAGCAGTGAGTCGACAGGGTTCTCTGAAGCTTTCTTT
TRBD1,TRBV6-5,.,TRBJ1-2,CASTRPSTGVYGYTF,TGTGCCAGCACCCGCCCCTCGACAGGGGTCTATGGCTACACCTTC
.,TRBV5-6,.,TRBJ2-6,CASSVGLGSSGANVLTF,TGTGCCAGCAGCGTGGGACTGGGTAGTTCTGGGGCCAACGTCCTGACTTTC
.,TRBV7-9,.,TRBJ1-2,CASSLGTSYGYTF,TGTGCCAGCAGCTTAGGGACCAGCTATGGCTACACCTTC
.,TRBV28,.,TRBJ2-1,CASSTSGARQFF,TGTGCCAGCAGTACCTCAGGGGCTCGGCAGTTCTTC
TRBD1,TRBV27,few,TRBJ1-4,CASSRRQGPTTNEKLFF,TGTGCCAGCAGTAGAAGACAGGGACCAACAACTAATGAAAAACTGTTTTTT
.,TRBV13,few,TRBJ2-1,CASSYRVSSSYNEQFF,TGTGCCAGCAGTTACAGGGTCAGCAGCTCCTACAATGAGCAGTTCTTC
.,TRBV5-1,few,TRBJ1-5,CASSLSGSNQPQHF,TGCGCCAGCAGCTTATCAGGAAGCAATCAGCCCCAGCATTTT
TRBD2,TRBV7-2,.,TRBJ2-7,CASSLAAGGSYEQYF,TGTGCCAGCAGCTTAGCGGCGGGAGGGTCCTACGAGCAGTACTTC